This TCR beta chain was observed in a study of OX40 agonist ivuxolimab in advanced cancers. Study as a whole: Patients were dosed intravenously with ivuxolimab at 0.01 to 10 mg/kg every 2 weeks. Partial responses were seen in three patients, one with hepatocellular carcinoma and two with cutaneous melanoma.

This table comes from immunoSEQ multiplex PCR, and its TCRdb copy is limited to in-frame clones, with some not included. The sample comprises roughly 30,000 clones, 90% of which are singletons, and 26% rests with the top ten. Trimming took off 4 bases at V and 4 bases at J, with 13 bases between the two ends. Germline CDR1 reads MNHNY; CDR2 reads SVGAGI (reference sequence). This CDR3 is built from 14 residues. V usage is TRBV6-6 and J usage is TRBJ1-1, with unresolved D. Specimen: CD4+ or CD8+ T cells sorted from blood, collected in a trial of the OX40 agonist ivuxolimab. This TCR derives from an adult with an advanced solid tumor such as melanoma, head and neck, liver or kidney cancer. The CDR3 reads CASSLEGGGTEAFF. The CDR3 nucleotides are TGTGCCAGCAGTTTAGAGGGAGGCGGCACTGAAGCTTTCTTT.